This TCR beta chain was obtained from a study of vaccination and CD4 T cells after COVID-19. Across the study: SARS-CoV-2 positivity in convalescent patients was established by nasal swab PCR; several had mild and one severe disease.

Overall study findings and caveats: Recorded median SARS-CoV-2-reactive clonotype numbers increased from around 19 to 38 without reaching significance. Spike mono-reactivity was shown by 304 of 307 vaccine-specific clones in convalescent patients.

Regarding treatment: roughly 10-day PBMC culture with coronavirus spike peptide pools or control peptides (ViraFEST assay). CDR1 MNHEY and CDR2 SVGAGI come from the germline V gene. V was shortened by 2 bases and J by 4 bases, with 14 bases between the two germline ends. The CDR3 totals 16 residues. This clonotype was found once. Its antigen remains unknown. Sequencing of DNA taken from cultured CD4+ T cells relied on the Oncomine TCR Beta short-read assay. The template was genomic DNA from cultured CD4+ T cells. MiXCR was run by TCRdb on the PCR reads, yielding one entry per CDR3 protein. The sample holds tens of thousands of distinct CDR3 sequences, about 43% seen once.

This receptor was taken from a human donor who had recovered from COVID-19. The sample was CD4+ T cells from blood, cultured in vitro, taken after SARS-CoV-2 vaccination. This rearrangement joins TRBV6-5 to TRBJ2-2, with D unclear. Here the CDR3 DNA reads TGTGCCAGCAGTTACCGGTTTGCAACGAGCACCGGGGAGCTGTTTTTT. Protein: CASSYRFATSTGELFF.